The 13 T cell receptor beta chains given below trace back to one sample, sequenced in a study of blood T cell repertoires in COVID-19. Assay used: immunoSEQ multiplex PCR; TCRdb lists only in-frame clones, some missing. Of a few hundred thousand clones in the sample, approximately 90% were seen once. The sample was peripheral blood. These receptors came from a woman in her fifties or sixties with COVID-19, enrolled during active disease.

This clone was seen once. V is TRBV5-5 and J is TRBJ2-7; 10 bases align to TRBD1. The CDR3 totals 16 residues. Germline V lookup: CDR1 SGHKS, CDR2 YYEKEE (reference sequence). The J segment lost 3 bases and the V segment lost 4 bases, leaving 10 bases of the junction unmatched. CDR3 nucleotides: TGTGCCAGCAGCCTCGCGGGGACAGGGGTCGGCTACGAGCAGTACTTC. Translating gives CASSLAGTGVGYEQYF.

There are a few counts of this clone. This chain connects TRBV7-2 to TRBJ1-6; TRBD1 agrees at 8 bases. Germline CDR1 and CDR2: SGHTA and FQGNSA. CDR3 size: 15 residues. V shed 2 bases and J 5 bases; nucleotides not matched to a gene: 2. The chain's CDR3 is CASSLRTGHNSPLHF. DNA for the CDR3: TGTGCCAGCAGCTTAAGGACAGGGCATAATTCACCCCTCCACTTT. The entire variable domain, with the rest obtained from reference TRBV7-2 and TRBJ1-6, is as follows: GAGVSQSPSNKVTEKGKDVELRCDPISGHTALYWYRQSLGQGLEFLIYFQGNSAPDKSGLPSDRFSAERTGGSVSTLTIQRTQQEDSAVYLCASSLRTGHNSPLHFGNGTRLTVT.

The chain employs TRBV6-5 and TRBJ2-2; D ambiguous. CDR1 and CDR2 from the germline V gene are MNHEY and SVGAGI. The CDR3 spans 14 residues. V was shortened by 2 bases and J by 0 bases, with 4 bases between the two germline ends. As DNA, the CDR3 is TGTGCCAGCAGTTACCTTTCGAACACCGGGGAGCTGTTTTTT. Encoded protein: CASSYLSNTGELFF.

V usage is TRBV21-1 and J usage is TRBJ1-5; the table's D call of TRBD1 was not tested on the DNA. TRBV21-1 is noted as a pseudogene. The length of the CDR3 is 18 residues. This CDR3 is CASSTGTGSKGRNQPQHF. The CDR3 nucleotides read TGTGCCAGCAGCACAGGGACAGGGTCCAAGGGTCGCAATCAGCCCCAGCATTTT.

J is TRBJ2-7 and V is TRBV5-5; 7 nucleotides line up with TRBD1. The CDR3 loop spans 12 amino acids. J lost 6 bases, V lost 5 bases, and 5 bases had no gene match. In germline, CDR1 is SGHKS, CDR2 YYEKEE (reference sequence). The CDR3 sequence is CASRRTGGEQYF. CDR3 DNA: TGTGCCAGCAGGCGGACAGGTGGCGAGCAGTACTTC.

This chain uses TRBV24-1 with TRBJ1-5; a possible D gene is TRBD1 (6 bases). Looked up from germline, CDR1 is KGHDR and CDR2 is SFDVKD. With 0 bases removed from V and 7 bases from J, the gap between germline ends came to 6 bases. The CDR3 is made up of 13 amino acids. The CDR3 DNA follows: TGTGCCACCAGTGATTTGGGGGGCCAGCCCCAGCATTTT. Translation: CATSDLGGQPQHF.

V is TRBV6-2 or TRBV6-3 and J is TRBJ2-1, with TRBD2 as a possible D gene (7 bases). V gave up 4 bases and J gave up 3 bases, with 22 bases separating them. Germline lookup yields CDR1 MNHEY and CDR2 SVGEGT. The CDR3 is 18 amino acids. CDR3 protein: CASSSRGGGQAVYNEQFF. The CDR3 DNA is TGTGCCAGCAGTTCCCGAGGGGGGGGCCAGGCCGTCTACAATGAGCAGTTCTTC.

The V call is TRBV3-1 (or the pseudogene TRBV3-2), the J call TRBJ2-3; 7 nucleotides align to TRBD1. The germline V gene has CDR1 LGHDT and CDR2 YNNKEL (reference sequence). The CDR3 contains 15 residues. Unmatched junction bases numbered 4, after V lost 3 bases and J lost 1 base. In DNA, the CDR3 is TGTGCCAGCAGCCAGGCCCAGGGGGGCACAGATACGCAGTATTTT. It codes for CASSQAQGGTDTQYF.

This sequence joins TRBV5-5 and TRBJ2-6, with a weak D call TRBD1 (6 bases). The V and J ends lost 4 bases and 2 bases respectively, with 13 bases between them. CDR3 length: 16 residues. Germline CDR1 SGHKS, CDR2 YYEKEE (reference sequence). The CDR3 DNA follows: TGTGCCAGCAGCGGGGGTGCAGGGGCTGGGGCCAACGTCCTGACTTTC. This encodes CASSGGAGAGANVLTF.

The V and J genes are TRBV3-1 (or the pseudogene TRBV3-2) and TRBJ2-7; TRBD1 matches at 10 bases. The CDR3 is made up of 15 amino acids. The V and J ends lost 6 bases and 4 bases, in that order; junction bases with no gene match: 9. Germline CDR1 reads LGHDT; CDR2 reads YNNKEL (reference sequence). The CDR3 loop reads CASSLLGTGAYEQYF. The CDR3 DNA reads TGTGCCAGCAGTCTCTTGGGGACAGGGGCTTACGAGCAGTACTTC.

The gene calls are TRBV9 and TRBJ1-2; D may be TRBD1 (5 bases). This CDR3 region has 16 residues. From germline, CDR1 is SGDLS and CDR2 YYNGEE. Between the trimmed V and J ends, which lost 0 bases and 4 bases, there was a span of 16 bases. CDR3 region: CASSVGLGGVGYGYTF. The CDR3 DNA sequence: TGTGCCAGCAGCGTAGGGCTTGGAGGGGTGGGCTATGGCTACACCTTC.

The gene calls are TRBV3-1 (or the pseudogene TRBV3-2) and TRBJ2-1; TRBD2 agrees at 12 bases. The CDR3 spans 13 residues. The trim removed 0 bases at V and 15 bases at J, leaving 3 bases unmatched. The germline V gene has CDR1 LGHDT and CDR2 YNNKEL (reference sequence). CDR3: CASSQETSGGSFF. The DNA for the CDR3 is TGTGCCAGCAGCCAAGAGACTAGCGGGGGTTCGTTCTTC.

The chain's CDR3 is CASRIGTAGNQPQHF. In DNA, the CDR3 is TGTGCCAGCAGAATCGGGACAGCTGGAAATCAGCCCCAGCATTTT. The V and J genes are TRBV2 and TRBJ1-5; 7 bases match TRBD1. Germline V CDR1 and CDR2: SNHLY, FYNNEI. Trimming took 6 bases from V and 4 from J; bases not matched to a gene: 9. The CDR3 contains 15 residues.